A selection of T cell receptor beta chains follows, all from one sample in a study of T cells in Graves' hyperthyroidism and ophthalmopathy. TCRdb called the multiplex PCR reads again in MiXCR, with one record for every CDR3 protein. Of some 500,000 distinct CDR3 sequences listed, around 22% were seen once; the top ten hold 11%. The sample taken for sequencing was blood. These receptors all come from a woman in her twenties or thirties with Graves' ophthalmopathy. Each CDR3 is given with its conserved first and last residue. A D gene is named only where the DNA matches it firmly. Part of the rows lack a size; the others show once, few, many or a class for expanded clones.

>15|TRBD1|TRBV27|.|TRBJ2-7
CATTPARDRVYEQYF
TGTGCCACCACCCCCGCCCGAGACAGGGTCTACGAGCAGTACTTC
>14|.|TRBV25-1|.|TRBJ2-5
CASSGRQAQETQYF
TGTGCCAGCAGTGGGAGACAGGCCCAAGAGACCCAGTACTTC
>12|TRBD2|TRBV7-2|many|TRBJ2-7
CASRAGVSEQYF
TGTGCCAGCAGAGCGGGGGTTTCCGAGCAGTACTTC
>14|.|TRBV15|many|TRBJ2-7
CATSLDTKTYEQYF
TGTGCCACCAGCCTCGATACAAAAACCTACGAGCAGTACTTC
>12|.|TRBV6-1|.|TRBJ1-1
CASKGGYTEAFF
TGTGCCAGCAAGGGCGGGTACACTGAAGCTTTCTTT
>14|.|TRBV6-2/TRBV6-3|many|TRBJ1-1
CASSTTLFNTEAFF
TGTGCCAGCAGTACGACCCTATTTAACACTGAAGCTTTCTTT
>17|.|TRBV29-1|many|TRBJ2-5
CSVALFAGIGQSETQYF
TGCAGCGTTGCCCTATTCGCGGGGATTGGTCAGAGCGAGACCCAGTACTTC
>14|TRBD1|TRBV2|few|TRBJ1-2
CASTPLGGAEGYTF
TGTGCCAGCACTCCCCTAGGGGGCGCGGAAGGCTACACCTTC
>13|.|TRBV4-3|many|TRBJ2-5
CASSQDRAETQYF
TGCGCCAGCAGCCAAGATAGGGCCGAGACCCAGTACTTC
>13|.|TRBV20-1|many|TRBJ1-1
CSASRASDTEAFF
TGCAGTGCTAGTAGGGCCTCCGACACTGAAGCTTTCTTT
>11|.|TRBV6-5|many|TRBJ2-2
CASSYEGELFF
TGTGCCAGCAGTTACGAAGGGGAGCTGTTTTTT
>15|TRBD1|TRBV2|few|TRBJ2-2
CASSALTGGPGELFF
TGTGCCAGCAGTGCTTTAACAGGGGGTCCCGGGGAGCTGTTTTTT
>13|TRBD1|TRBV19|few|TRBJ1-5
CATRDSSNQPQHF
TGTGCCACTCGGGACAGTAGCAATCAGCCCCAGCATTTT
>14|.|TRBV7-8|many|TRBJ2-2
CASSSGQKWGELFF
TGTGCCAGCAGCTCGGGGCAGAAGTGGGGGGAGCTGTTTTTT
>13|.|TRBV3-1|many|TRBJ2-2
CASSPPWEGELFF
TGTGCCAGCAGCCCACCGTGGGAGGGGGAGCTGTTTTTT
>16|TRBD1|TRBV2|few|TRBJ2-7
CASSATGTGGTYEQYF
TGTGCCAGCAGTGCCACCGGGACAGGGGGTACCTACGAGCAGTACTTC
>15|.|TRBV28|.|TRBJ2-5
CASREGQMYQETQYF
TGTGCCAGCAGGGAGGGTCAGATGTACCAAGAGACCCAGTACTTC
>14|.|TRBV4-1|many|TRBJ1-2
CASSPWTEDYGYTF
TGCGCCAGCAGCCCTTGGACAGAAGACTATGGCTACACCTTC
>13|.|TRBV29-1|many|TRBJ2-5
CSVEGTYQETQYF
TGCAGCGTTGAAGGCACGTACCAAGAGACCCAGTACTTC
>15|TRBD1|TRBV6-1|.|TRBJ1-5
CASSPGGQFNQPQHF
TGTGCCAGCAGCCCAGGGGGACAGTTCAATCAGCCCCAGCATTTT
>15|TRBD2|TRBV20-1|.|TRBJ2-7
CSARETGGLPYEQYF
TGCAGTGCTAGAGAAACTGGGGGACTACCATACGAGCAGTACTTC
>15|.|TRBV19|.|TRBJ1-2
CASSSPRTFSSGYTF
TGTGCCAGTAGTTCCCCAAGGACATTCTCGTCGGGCTACACCTTC
>16|.|TRBV5-1|few|TRBJ1-5
CASSPDGAGGRQPQHF
TGCGCCAGCAGCCCGGACGGGGCTGGGGGCCGTCAGCCCCAGCATTTT
>14|TRBD1|TRBV6-1|few|TRBJ2-7
CASSLDRDRNEQYF
TGTGCCAGCAGTCTGGACAGGGACAGGAACGAGCAGTACTTC
>14|.|TRBV6-5|few|TRBJ2-7
CASSLSGTPVEQYF
TGTGCCAGCAGTTTGTCGGGAACCCCTGTTGAGCAGTACTTC
>16|.|TRBV7-6|few|TRBJ1-1
CASSLARNFQNTEAFF
TGTGCCAGCAGCTTAGCTCGGAACTTTCAGAACACTGAAGCTTTCTTT
>14|TRBD1|TRBV5-1|many|TRBJ1-2
CASSLGDSRDGYTF
TGCGCCAGCAGCTTGGGGGACAGTCGGGATGGCTACACCTTC
>13|.|TRBV20-1|many|TRBJ1-2
CSASWAARWGYTF
TGCAGTGCTAGTTGGGCGGCGCGTTGGGGCTACACCTTC
>16|TRBD1|TRBV7-2|many|TRBJ1-2
CASSSPTGQGNYGYTF
TGTGCCAGCAGCTCCCCTACGGGACAGGGCAACTATGGCTACACCTTC
>15|TRBD2|TRBV7-2|many|TRBJ2-5
CASSTWTSGQETQYF
TGTGCCAGCAGCACCTGGACTAGCGGGCAAGAGACCCAGTACTTC
>12|.|TRBV29-1|.|TRBJ2-5
CSVLHPDETQYF
TGCAGCGTTTTACACCCAGACGAGACCCAGTACTTC
>15|.|TRBV7-2|many|TRBJ1-5
CASSSATGNNQPQHF
TGTGCCAGCAGCTCCGCAACAGGGAATAATCAGCCCCAGCATTTT
>17|.|TRBV7-8|many|TRBJ1-5
CASSFRGDIYSNQPQHF
TGTGCCAGCAGCTTTAGGGGGGACATTTATAGCAATCAGCCCCAGCATTTT
>16|TRBD2|TRBV20-1|few|TRBJ2-5
CSARDFQAGGKETQYF
TGCAGTGCTAGAGATTTTCAAGCGGGGGGAAAAGAGACCCAGTACTTC
>15|TRBD1|TRBV27|many|TRBJ1-1
CASRHDGTGLTEAFF
TGTGCCAGCAGGCATGACGGGACAGGGCTCACTGAAGCTTTCTTT
>13|TRBD2|TRBV11-2|few|TRBJ2-1
CASMGGGIPEQFF
TGTGCCAGCATGGGCGGGGGGATTCCTGAGCAGTTCTTC
>13|.|TRBV12-3/TRBV12-4|.|TRBJ1-1
CASSLVIGVGAFF
TGTGCCAGCAGTTTGGTCATCGGGGTTGGGGCTTTCTTT
>15|.|TRBV6-1|.|TRBJ1-2
CASSDPGRLREGYTF
TGTGCCAGCAGCGACCCGGGACGGCTGCGAGAGGGCTACACCTTC
>14|.|TRBV28|.|TRBJ2-5
CASTSPLDQETQYF
TGTGCCAGCACCTCTCCGTTAGACCAAGAGACCCAGTACTTC
>12|TRBD2|TRBV20-1|once|TRBJ2-5
CSASGGAETQYF
TGCAGTGCTAGCGGGGGGGCGGAGACCCAGTACTTC
>15|.|TRBV27|few|TRBJ1-5
CASSLKQSYLQPQHF
TGTGCCAGCAGTTTAAAGCAAAGTTACCTCCAGCCCCAGCATTTT